This T cell receptor beta chain is from a study of cytomegalovirus exposure and HLA in healthy donors. Points from the study as a whole: CMV serostatus was the only recorded immune exposure for donors. What was likely a sequencing artifact was a cluster of highly shared sequence variants. TRBV6-2, TRBV6-3 and other indistinguishable V segments were excluded. The authors later linked a missense DCLRE1C variant to TCR beta V- and J-gene trimming.

Comment on this clone: As yet, its antigen is unknown.

It was with 60 Vbeta and 13 Jbeta primers that the PCR ran. TCRdb's copy holds only in-frame clones and misses some; the assay was immunoSEQ multiplex PCR. This repertoire shows 200,000 or so clones, 70% to 90% found once; its top ten account for 2.9%. This CDR3 has 15 residues. The ends lost 3 bases at V and 4 bases at J; junction bases unmatched: 2. In germline, CDR1 is SGHVS, CDR2 FNYEAQ. This TCR derives from a man aged 30-40 years in good health and CMV-seronegative. The sequencing sample was made of PBMCs. The genes are TRBV7-6 and TRBJ2-3; TRBD2 agrees at 12 bases. CDR3 sequence: CASSLLAGGPDTQYF. CDR3 nucleotides: TGTGCCAGCAGCTTGCTAGCGGGGGGGCCAGATACGCAGTATTTT.